These 24 T cell receptor beta chains were sequenced from one sample in a study of T-cell reconstitution after alpha-beta-depleted transplantation in children. Construction of the TCRbeta library involved unique molecular identifiers. MiXCR, applied by TCRdb to the PCR reads, yields one record per CDR3 protein. The sample has about 870,000 distinct CDR3 sequences, roughly 15% seen once; the top ten hold just under 5%. Here the sequenced sample was PBMCs, mostly from graft donor cells, taken 360 days after TCRalphabeta/CD19-depleted stem cell transplant. The receptors were sampled from a male patient aged 10 to 17 who had a stem cell transplant for acute lymphoblastic leukemia, so the T cells may come from the graft donor.

V is TRBV10-2 and J is TRBJ2-7; a weak D match, TRBD1 (6 bases). The CDR3 has 14 amino acids. CDR1 WSHSY and CDR2 SAAADI come from the germline V gene. With 6 bases removed from V and 5 bases from J, the gap between germline ends came to 17 bases. The CDR3 DNA reads TGCGCCAGCAGCTGGAACCAGGGGAAGGACGAGCAGTACTTC. Residues: CASSWNQGKDEQYF.

V and J are TRBV24-1 and TRBJ2-3; D remains unclear. Trimming stripped 4 bases from V and 0 bases from J, with 7 bases between. Germline V gives CDR1 KGHDR, CDR2 SFDVKD. The CDR3 runs 14 residues. The CDR3 nucleotides are TGTGCCACCAGTGACCTTCACAGCACAGATACGCAGTATTTT. Translating it yields CATSDLHSTDTQYF.

This clonotype was counted only a few times. The genes are TRBV2 and TRBJ2-1, with 11 positions matching TRBD1. The germline V gene has CDR1 SNHLY and CDR2 FYNNEI. This CDR3 is built from 15 residues. The V and J ends lost 7 bases and 9 bases, in that order; junction bases with no gene match: 11. The CDR3 DNA reads TGTGCCAGCACCTCGGACAGGGGGCAATCGGGTGAGCAGTTCTTC. Protein sequence: CASTSDRGQSGEQFF.

The V gene is TRBV5-1, the J gene TRBJ2-1, with 12 bases that match TRBD1. The CDR3 totals 23 residues. V shed 2 bases, J shed 2 bases, and the junction held 23 bases outside the gene matches. CDR1 is SGHRS and CDR2 is YFSETQ in the germline V gene. The chain's CDR3 is CASSFRDRGPWGPEIVTYNEQFF. CDR3 nucleotide sequence: TGCGCCAGCAGCTTCCGGGACAGGGGGCCTTGGGGCCCAGAGATCGTAACCTACAATGAGCAGTTCTTC.

The V gene is TRBV10-3, the J gene TRBJ2-2, with TRBD2 identical over 8 bases. Trimming removed 5 bases from V and 5 bases from J; junction bases left unmatched: 13. The germline gives CDR1 ENHRY, CDR2 SYGVKD. The CDR3 has 17 residues. CDR3 loop: CAISQIAGGARTGELFF. The CDR3 DNA sequence: TGTGCCATCAGTCAAATTGCGGGGGGCGCGAGGACCGGGGAGCTGTTTTTT.

The table lists this clonotype with a few counts. The chain is built from TRBV4-1 and TRBJ2-3; D gene unclear. CDR1 is MGHRA, CDR2 YSYEKL, per germline. The CDR3 is made up of 14 amino acids. V lost 1 base and J lost 4, with 9 bases in between. DNA of the CDR3: TGCGCCAGCAGCCAAGTGGCGGCGGCAGATACGCAGTATTTT. This translates into CASSQVAAADTQYF.

This clonotype came up many times. V usage is TRBV12-3 or TRBV12-4 and J usage is TRBJ2-4, with TRBD1 identical over 8 bases. Trimming took 5 bases from V and 0 from J; bases not matched to a gene: 15. The length of the CDR3 is 19 residues. Here the CDR3 reads CASSLGQGLQTLAKNIQYF. The CDR3 DNA reads TGTGCCAGCAGTCTTGGACAGGGACTCCAAACTTTAGCCAAAAACATTCAGTACTTC.

The table lists this clonotype with many counts. The chain couples TRBV3-1 to TRBJ2-7, with 10 bases fitting TRBD2. The length of the CDR3 is 14 residues. CDR1 and CDR2 (germline): LGHDT, YNNKEL (reference sequence). V shed 3 bases, J shed 6 bases, and the junction held 5 bases outside the gene matches. The CDR3 DNA reads as TGTGCCAGCAGCCAGCTAGCGGGAGTCGGCGAGCAGTACTTC. Protein product: CASSQLAGVGEQYF.

This clonotype was recorded many times. V usage is TRBV10-3 and J usage is TRBJ2-6, with D unclear. Germline CDR1 ENHRY, CDR2 SYGVKD. CDR3 length equals 14 residues. V lost 4 bases and J lost 2, with 6 bases in between. The DNA for the CDR3 is TGTGCCATCAGTGGAAGCGCTGGGGCCAACGTCCTGACTTTC. Amino acid sequence: CAISGSAGANVLTF.

CDR3 nucleotide sequence: TGTGCCAGCAGCCAGGGTGGGGTCGGGGAGCTGTTTTTT. It is translated as CASSQGGVGELFF. The chain combines TRBV12-3 or TRBV12-4 with TRBJ2-2; D perhaps matches TRBD1 (5 bases). The ends were cut back, 6 bases at V and 7 bases at J, with 12 bases in the middle. This CDR3 is 13 amino acids long.

The genes are TRBV15 and TRBJ2-7, with 8 bases lining up with TRBD1. CDR3 size: 16 residues. V lost 0 bases, J lost 4 bases, and 8 bases stayed unmatched. Per the germline V gene, CDR1 is LNHNV and CDR2 is YYDKDF (reference sequence). The CDR3 loop is CATSREEVQGGYEQYF. The CDR3 DNA reads as TGTGCCACCAGCAGAGAGGAGGTACAGGGGGGTTACGAGCAGTACTTC.

The gene calls are TRBV12-3 or TRBV12-4 and TRBJ2-5, with 7 bases matching TRBD2. This CDR3 is built from 16 residues. Losses at the gene ends were 7 bases for V and 4 bases for J; bases not matched to a gene: 15. The CDR3 protein is CASTIAGHPAGETQYF. The DNA for the CDR3 is TGTGCCAGCACCATAGCGGGTCACCCCGCAGGAGAGACCCAGTACTTC.

This clonotype is a singleton in its sample. The gene calls are TRBV12-3 or TRBV12-4 and TRBJ2-1; D remains ambiguous. Trimming left V 3 bases short and J 6 bases short, with 12 bases between. The CDR3 consists of 14 residues. CDR3 in amino acids: CASSFASGGNEQFF. DNA for the CDR3: TGTGCCAGCAGTTTCGCCTCGGGTGGCAATGAGCAGTTCTTC.

The CDR3 DNA follows: TGTGCCAGCAGCCCGGTGGCTGGATCGAGCTCCTACAATGAGCAGTTCTTC. As protein: CASSPVAGSSSYNEQFF. This sequence joins TRBV12-3 or TRBV12-4 and TRBJ2-1; no firm D call. The V end was cut by 6 bases, the J end by 0 bases, with 18 bases between. The CDR3 covers 17 residues.

J is TRBJ1-2 and V is TRBV7-9; D unclear. V lost 2 bases and J lost 2, with 6 bases in between. CDR1 SEHNR and CDR2 FQNEAQ come from the germline V gene (reference sequence). The CDR3 consists of 13 residues. CDR3 loop: CASSLNSNYGYTF. In DNA, the CDR3 is TGTGCCAGCAGCTTAAACAGCAACTATGGCTACACCTTC. The whole variable domain, remainder taken from reference TRBV7-9 and TRBJ1-2, is DTGVSQNPRHKITKRGQNVTFRCDPISEHNRLYWYRQTLGQGPEFLTYFQNEAQLEKSRLLSDRFSAERPKGSFSTLEIQRTEQGDSAMYLCASSLNSNYGYTFGSGTRLTVV.

In this sample, this clonotype turned up a few times. This chain uses TRBV12-3 or TRBV12-4 with TRBJ2-1, with TRBD2 as a possible D gene (6 bases). This CDR3 comprises 15 residues. Trimming removed 5 bases from V and 0 bases from J, with 11 bases in between. CDR3 region: CASSLGTPSYNEQFF. The CDR3 DNA follows: TGTGCCAGCAGTCTGGGGACTCCCTCCTACAATGAGCAGTTCTTC.

The rearrangement uses TRBV20-1 and TRBJ1-5; D remains ambiguous. CDR1 is DFQATT and CDR2 is SNEGSKA in the germline V gene (reference sequence). The germline V and J ends were trimmed by 5 bases and 3 bases, with 17 bases remaining between them. The CDR3 spans 15 residues. The CDR3 DNA reads as TGCAGTGCTCGACCCTTCGGGCCCCCCAATCAGCCCCAGCATTTT. Its protein product is CSARPFGPPNQPQHF.

The rearrangement links TRBV20-1 to TRBJ2-1, with TRBD2 identical over 10 bases. V trimming: 2 bases; J trimming: 2 bases; junction bases outside the gene matches: 3. The CDR3 runs to 15 residues. Germline V gives CDR1 DFQATT, CDR2 SNEGSKA (reference sequence). The CDR3 here is CSARRTSGPYNEQFF. CDR3 bases: TGCAGTGCTAGAAGGACTAGCGGTCCCTACAATGAGCAGTTCTTC.

The chain recombines TRBV12-3 or TRBV12-4 with TRBJ1-3; D call uncertain. The CDR3 totals 14 residues. Trimming pared 2 bases from V and 0 bases from J, leaving 5 bases between. This CDR3 reads CASSLRHSGNTIYF. The CDR3 DNA sequence: TGTGCCAGCAGTTTACGGCACTCTGGAAACACCATATATTTT.

J is TRBJ1-5 and V is TRBV19; unclear D gene. V was shortened by 3 bases and J by 5 bases, with 8 bases between the two germline ends. CDR1 is LNHDA, CDR2 SQIVND, per germline (reference sequence). There are 13 residues in the CDR3. This CDR3 is CASSMGGYQPQHF. The CDR3 region has the DNA TGTGCCAGTAGTATGGGCGGATATCAGCCCCAGCATTTT.

This sequence joins TRBV6-1 and TRBJ1-1; 8 bases agree with TRBD1. The CDR3 runs 14 residues. The junction had 8 bases not matched to a gene; V was cut back by 6 bases and J by 5 bases. Per the germline V gene, CDR1 is MNHNS and CDR2 is SASEGT. In DNA, the CDR3 is TGTGCCAGCAGCTTTACCGGGACAGGAACTGAAGCTTTCTTT. It yields the protein CASSFTGTGTEAFF.

This clonotype turned up a few times. This chain joins TRBV6-1 and TRBJ2-3; 7 nucleotides line up with TRBD1. The CDR3 loop spans 15 amino acids. V was pared by 6 bases and J by 4 bases, with 10 bases of the junction left unmatched. The germline V gene encodes CDR1 MNHNS and CDR2 SASEGT. DNA of the CDR3: TGTGCCAGCAGCCAAAAGACAGGGCCGCCAGATACGCAGTATTTT. Protein: CASSQKTGPPDTQYF.

This clonotype came up a few times. J is TRBJ2-1 and V is TRBV6-1; D tentatively fits TRBD1 or TRBD2 (6 bases each). CDR1 and CDR2 (germline): MNHNS, SASEGT. This CDR3 is built from 14 residues. V was shortened by 10 bases and J by 9 bases, with 22 bases between the two germline ends. DNA of the CDR3: TGTGCCACATGCCTCCTTGGGGGGCGGGGTGAGCAGTTCTTC. This translates into CATCLLGGRGEQFF.

This clonotype was detected ten times or more. This rearrangement joins TRBV7-6 to TRBJ2-7; either TRBD1 or TRBD2 may fit D (5 bases each). CDR3 length: 14 residues. The germline V and J ends were trimmed by 1 base and 7 bases, with 14 bases remaining between them. Germline V CDR1 and CDR2: SGHVS, FNYEAQ. CDR3 bases: TGTGCCAGCAGCTTAGAGCGTGGGGGTTTTGAGCAGTACTTC. Amino acid sequence: CASSLERGGFEQYF.